A selection of T cell receptor beta chains follows, all from one sample in a study of blood T cell repertoires in COVID-19. Assay used: immunoSEQ multiplex PCR; TCRdb lists only in-frame clones, some missing. The sample holds about 86,000 clones; over 80% are singletons and the top ten take approximately 34%. The specimen was peripheral blood. These receptors came from a woman over 75 with active or convalescent COVID-19. The CDR3 runs from the conserved cysteine through the conserved F or W. Each record gives: CDR3 length, V gene, J gene, CDR3 protein.

15,TRBV27,TRBJ1-4,CASKTGRWANEKLFF
12,TRBV7-7,TRBJ2-1,CASSLAGGEQFF
11,TRBV30,TRBJ1-4,CAWRGFGNLFF
15,TRBV9,TRBJ2-7,CASSGGDGSSYEQYF
13,TRBV2,TRBJ2-1,CASSFGTSGEQFF
13,TRBV6-5,TRBJ2-1,CASRTSGYNEQFF
14,TRBV2,TRBJ1-5,CASTPAASNQPQHF
16,TRBV5-1,TRBJ2-3,CASSHHTSGATDTQYF
18,TRBV28,TRBJ2-3,CASSTSASDWSSTDTQYF
16,TRBV5-5,TRBJ2-6,CASSLGARAGANVLTF
13,TRBV19,TRBJ1-1,CASMHRRNTEAFF
16,TRBV9,TRBJ2-3,CASSGGPPRGTDTQYF
15,TRBV28,TRBJ1-2,CASSLGQSWNYGYTF
13,TRBV27,TRBJ1-5,CASSYRVNQPQHF
13,TRBV6-6,TRBJ2-7,CASRGGRVHEQYF
14,TRBV24-1,TRBJ2-3,CATSDFPSTDTQYF
12,TRBV5-5,TRBJ2-4,CASSPQGDIQYF
14,TRBV7-9,TRBJ1-1,CASSPFAGGTEAFF